The subject of this entry is one T cell receptor (beta chain). Its target is not known. The data stem from a study of cytomegalovirus exposure and HLA in healthy donors. PCR primers comprised 60 Vbeta and 13 Jbeta primers. The data were produced by immunoSEQ multiplex PCR, yet TCRdb's version contains in-frame clones alone and is incomplete. This sample has roughly 160,000 clones, with over 70% found just once. Findings and limits, study-wide: Excluded were some V segments that proved indistinguishable, including TRBV6-2 and TRBV6-3. Later analysis revealed greater clonal expansion in HLA-associated TCR beta chains than in equally common others.

Per germline, CDR1 SQVTM and CDR2 ANQGSEA. CDR3 size: 14 residues. Trimming removed 0 bases at V and 1 base at J, with 10 bases between. The chain is built from TRBV29-1 and TRBJ2-7, with D possibly matching TRBD2 (6 bases). The clonotype was recovered from a woman in her 50s in good health and CMV-seropositive. The sequenced material came from PBMCs. The CDR3 sequence: CSVEEVSGSYEQYF. The CDR3 DNA follows: TGCAGCGTTGAAGAGGTTAGCGGTTCCTACGAGCAGTACTTC.